The present TCR beta chain was sequenced within a study of OX40 agonist ivuxolimab in advanced cancers. The study in broad terms: The costimulatory receptor OX40 (CD134) was targeted by ivuxolimab, a fully human IgG2 agonistic monoclonal antibody. Intravenous ivuxolimab was administered to patients every 2 weeks at six dose levels: 0.01, 0.1, 0.3, 1.5, 3 and 10 mg/kg. In the dose-escalation cohort, 70% to 90% of patients were male, and the mean age was roughly 56 years with a range of roughly 23 to 79. Of the roughly 54 patients in dose escalation, 19 had hepatocellular carcinoma, some 15 had melanoma, 9 had renal cell carcinoma and 9 had head and neck cancer. Peripheral TCRbeta sequencing was intended to test whether TCR sequence diversity was altered and clonal T-cell expansion was caused by ivuxolimab. The paper describes the monotherapy dose-escalation part (N ≈ 52 patients) of the phase I trial of ivuxolimab. Prior anti-PD-1, anti-PD-L1 or anti-CTLA-4 therapy was permitted, and checkpoint inhibitors had been received by about 37% of dose-escalation patients. Three dose-escalation patients achieved partial responses, one with hepatocellular carcinoma and two with cutaneous melanoma.

To sequence the TCRbeta CDR3 region, genomic DNA was isolated from the sorted cells. The immunoSEQ Assay was used to sequence the TCRbeta CDR3 regions. TCRdb provides this immuneACCESS table in a form limited to in-frame rearrangements. Some clones are lacking; in checked studies, under half of them reflect an unresolved V gene, and why the rest are absent is not known. This sample is represented by about 40,000 clones; 80% to 90% of them were singletons. Around 2.5% of the sample belongs to the ten largest clones. What the work shows at the level of the full study, not this receptor alone: After ivuxolimab, expanded clones were on average more numerous among CD8+ T cells than among CD4+ T cells. Which antigens the clonally expanded peripheral T cells were specific for was not determined. At doses from 0.1 to 3.0 mg/kg, clonal expansion was seen in both CD4+ and CD8+ blood T cells between baseline and week 6. Partial responders in the 0.1-3.0 mg/kg groups had among the lowest normalized peripheral clonal expansion, especially among CD8+ T cells. Low levels of normalized T-cell clonal expansion were also shown by some nonresponding patients.

In regard to this clone: Its antigen specificity is not known. Base qualities are not recorded, but no much larger clone differs from it by a single base.

Patients with autoimmune disease history or receiving systemic immunosuppression were excluded from the trial. Peripheral blood for TCR sequencing was collected from all dose cohorts at baseline, on cycle 4 day 1, and on cycle 7 day 1. The samples were drawn from a first-in-human, open-label, multicenter phase I dose-escalation trial of ivuxolimab. The trial enrolled adults with locally advanced or metastatic head and neck squamous cell, hepatocellular, melanoma or renal cell carcinoma. Before TCR sequencing, CD4+ and CD8+ T cells were separately sorted from peripheral blood. This sequence originates from an adult with an advanced solid tumor such as melanoma, head and neck, liver or kidney cancer. The sample here was CD4+ or CD8+ T cells sorted from blood, taken in a trial of the OX40 agonist ivuxolimab.

The bases read TGCGCCAGCAGATATGGCAGCCAGGATGAGCAGTTCTTC. Translated, this is CASRYGSQDEQFF. This chain is built from TRBV5-1 and TRBJ2-1, with no confident D gene call. Cut back by 5 bases and 8 bases, the V and J ends lie 14 bases apart. CDR1 and CDR2 were assigned from the germline V gene as SGHRS and YFSETQ. The CDR3 runs 13 amino acids, cysteine and phenylalanine included. Only the CDR3 DNA stays, 39 bases, in frame from base 1.